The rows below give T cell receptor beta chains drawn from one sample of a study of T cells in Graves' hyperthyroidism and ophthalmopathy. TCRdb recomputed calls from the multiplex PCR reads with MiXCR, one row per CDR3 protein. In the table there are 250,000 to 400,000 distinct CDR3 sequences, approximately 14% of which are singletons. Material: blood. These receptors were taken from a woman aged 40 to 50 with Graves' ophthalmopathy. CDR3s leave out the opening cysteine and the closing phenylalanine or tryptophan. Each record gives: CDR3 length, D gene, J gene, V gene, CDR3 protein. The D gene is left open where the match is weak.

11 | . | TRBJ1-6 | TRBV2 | ASSPRENSPLH
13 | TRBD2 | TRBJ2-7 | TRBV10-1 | ASSFGLAGNYEQY
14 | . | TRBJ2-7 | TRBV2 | ASSEYPSEASYEQY
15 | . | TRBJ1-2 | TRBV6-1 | ASSYPMTSPAGDGYT
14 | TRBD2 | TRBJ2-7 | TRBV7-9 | ASSLVGGTGGYEQY
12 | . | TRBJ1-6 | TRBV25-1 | ASSEGTQNSPLH
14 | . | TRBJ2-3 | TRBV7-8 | ASSWLASGSTDTQY
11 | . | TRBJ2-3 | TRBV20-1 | SAREGARDTQY
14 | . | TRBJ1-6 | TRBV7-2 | ASSSPELGKNSPLH
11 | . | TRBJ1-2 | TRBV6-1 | ASRQLPIYGYT
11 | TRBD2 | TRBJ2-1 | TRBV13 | ASSAGEDNEQF
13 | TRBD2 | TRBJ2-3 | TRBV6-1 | ASSYTRGGTDTQY
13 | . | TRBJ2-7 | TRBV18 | ASSPGQDNSYEQY
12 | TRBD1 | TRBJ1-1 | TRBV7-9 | ASSPRDRNTEAF
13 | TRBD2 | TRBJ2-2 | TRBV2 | ASSEGLANTGELF
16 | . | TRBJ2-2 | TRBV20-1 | SARNIIGSARPTGELF
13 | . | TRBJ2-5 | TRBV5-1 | ASSLDGDPGETQY
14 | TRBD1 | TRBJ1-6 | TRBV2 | ASSRDSPNNNSPLH
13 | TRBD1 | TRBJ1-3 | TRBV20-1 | SALPVDRAGNTIY
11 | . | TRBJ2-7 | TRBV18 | ASSPTSSGEQY